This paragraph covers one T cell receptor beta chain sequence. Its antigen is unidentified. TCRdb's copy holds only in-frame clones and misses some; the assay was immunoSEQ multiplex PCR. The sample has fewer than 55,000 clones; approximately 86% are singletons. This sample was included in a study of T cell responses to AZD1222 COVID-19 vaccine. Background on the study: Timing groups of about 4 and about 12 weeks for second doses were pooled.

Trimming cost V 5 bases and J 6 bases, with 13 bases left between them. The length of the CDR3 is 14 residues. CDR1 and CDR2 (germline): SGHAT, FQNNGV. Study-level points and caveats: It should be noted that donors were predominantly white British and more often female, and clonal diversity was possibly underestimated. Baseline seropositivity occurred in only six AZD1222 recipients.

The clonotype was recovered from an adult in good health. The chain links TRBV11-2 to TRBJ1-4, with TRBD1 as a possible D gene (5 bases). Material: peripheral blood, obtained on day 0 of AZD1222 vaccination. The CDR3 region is CASSLRGIDEKLFF. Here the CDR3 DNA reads TGTGCCAGCAGCCTAAGGGGTATAGATGAAAAACTGTTTTTT.